In its sample, the clone carrying this T cell receptor (beta chain) was seen once. Its antigen is still unknown. The junction departs from germline at one end; a sequencing error may be responsible. CDR1 and CDR2 (germline): SGHNT, YENEEA. This CDR3 is 15 amino acids long. This record comes from a study of cytomegalovirus exposure and HLA in healthy donors. Overall study findings and caveats: Among TCR sequences, most were rare, though some public TCRs appeared in many donors.

The PCR made use of 60 Vbeta and 13 Jbeta primers. The repertoire was sequenced with immunoSEQ multiplex PCR; TCRdb's copy has only in-frame clones and lacks some. The table has approximately 44,000 clones, roughly 80% seen once. The chain joins TRBV11-3 to TRBJ2-5; TRBD1 aligns across 9 bases. The clonotype originates from a man in his fifties in good health and CMV-seronegative. Sequencing was carried out using PBMCs. As DNA, the CDR3 is TGCGCCAGCAGCCGGGGGACAGGGCCTCAAGAGACCCAGTACTTC. Protein: CASSRGTGPQETQYF.